This T cell receptor (beta chain) comes out of a study of blood T cell repertoires in COVID-19. Across the whole study: Samples taken during acute and convalescent COVID-19 were collected in the United States, Italy and Spain. PBMCs, B-cell-depleted T cells, or T cells were the source of the cDNA or gDNA that made up the material.

The V gene's germline CDR1 is MNHEY and CDR2 SVGAGI. The CDR3 extends over 15 amino acids. The ends were cut back, 6 bases at V and 0 bases at J, with 15 bases in the middle. Sequencing used immunoSEQ multiplex PCR; TCRdb keeps in-frame clones, though not all of them. The table has 30,000 to 40,000 clones, around 85% seen once. Material for sequencing was peripheral blood. The chain couples TRBV6-5 to TRBJ2-7, with a possible D match to TRBD1 (6 bases). The TCR was taken from a man between 60 and 75 years old with active or convalescent COVID-19. The CDR3 bases are TGTGCCAGCAGGAAACAGGGCCCCTTCTCCTACGAGCAGTACGTC. Protein: CASRKQGPFSYEQYV.